This TCR beta chain emerged from a study of vaccination effects on CD4 cells after COVID-19. For the study at large: Post-vaccine sampling occurred a median 72 days after the second dose. General study results and limits: Relatively few convalescent patients took part in the study, which had no early post-infection timepoints.

On this clone itself: Its specificity is not known.

Having been cultured for approximately ten days, the cells underwent CD4+ T cell isolation. Subjects were given two BNT162b2 or mRNA-1273 vaccine doses. No vaccinee had earlier SARS-CoV-2 infection, and nucleocapsid antibodies were negative. The data were produced by immunoSEQ multiplex PCR, yet TCRdb's version contains in-frame clones alone and is incomplete. The sample contains around 49,000 clones, around 70% of which appear only once. Germline V gene data show CDR1 as SGHRS and CDR2 as YFSETQ. The CDR3 covers 14 residues. V lost 2 bases to trimming and J lost 5 bases, with 13 bases between them. The receptor comes from a human donor who received a COVID-19 vaccine. Specimen: CD4+ T cells from PBMCs cultured without peptide, collected after COVID-19 vaccination. This chain joins TRBV5-1 and TRBJ1-1; D unresolved. Here the CDR3 DNA reads TGCGCCAGCAGCTTTTTAGGAGAACGAACTGAAGCTTTCTTT. Amino acids: CASSFLGERTEAFF.